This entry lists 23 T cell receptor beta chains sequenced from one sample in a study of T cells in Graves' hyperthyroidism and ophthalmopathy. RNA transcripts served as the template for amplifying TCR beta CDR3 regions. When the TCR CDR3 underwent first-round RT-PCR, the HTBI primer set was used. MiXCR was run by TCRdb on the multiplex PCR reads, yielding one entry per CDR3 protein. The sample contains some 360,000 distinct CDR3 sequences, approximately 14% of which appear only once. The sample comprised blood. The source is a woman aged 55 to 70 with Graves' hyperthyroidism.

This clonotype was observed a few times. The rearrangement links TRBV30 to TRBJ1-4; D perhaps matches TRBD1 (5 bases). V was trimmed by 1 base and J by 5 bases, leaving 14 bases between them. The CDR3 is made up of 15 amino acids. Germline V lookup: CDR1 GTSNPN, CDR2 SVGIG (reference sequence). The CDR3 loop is CAWSDAGVGNEKLFF. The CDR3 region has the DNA TGTGCCTGGAGTGACGCGGGGGTGGGAAATGAAAAACTGTTTTTT.

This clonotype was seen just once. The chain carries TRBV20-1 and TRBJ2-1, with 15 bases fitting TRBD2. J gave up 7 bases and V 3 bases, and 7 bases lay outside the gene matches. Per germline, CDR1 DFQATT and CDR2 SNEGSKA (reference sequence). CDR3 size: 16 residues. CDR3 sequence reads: CSASGLAGGGVNEQFF. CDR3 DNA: TGCAGTGCTAGCGGACTAGCGGGAGGGGGTGTGAATGAGCAGTTCTTC.

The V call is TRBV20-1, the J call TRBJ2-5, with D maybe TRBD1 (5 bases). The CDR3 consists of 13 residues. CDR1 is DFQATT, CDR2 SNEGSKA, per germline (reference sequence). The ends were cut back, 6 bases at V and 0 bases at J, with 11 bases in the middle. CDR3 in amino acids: CSAPEQDQETQYF. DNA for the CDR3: TGCAGTGCCCCCGAACAGGACCAAGAGACCCAGTACTTC.

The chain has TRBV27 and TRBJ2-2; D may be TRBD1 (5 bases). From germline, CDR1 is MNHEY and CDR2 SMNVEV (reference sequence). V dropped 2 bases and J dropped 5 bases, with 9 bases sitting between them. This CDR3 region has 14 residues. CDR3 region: CASSLRGGTGELFF. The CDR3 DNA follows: TGTGCCAGCAGTTTAAGGGGTGGGACCGGGGAGCTGTTTTTT.

The DNA for the CDR3 is TGTGCCACCGGCGACAGGATTCGCACAGATACGCAGTATTTT. It translates to CATGDRIRTDTQYF. This rearrangement joins TRBV24-1 to TRBJ2-3; D possibly corresponds to TRBD1 (6 bases). V lost 9 bases and J 1 base, leaving 13 bases between the germline ends. The CDR3 is 14 amino acids. Germline V gene lookup returns CDR1 KGHDR and CDR2 SFDVKD.

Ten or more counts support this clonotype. CDR3 residues: CASSLGGESSYEQYF. The DNA for the CDR3 is TGTGCCAGCAGTTTAGGGGGCGAGAGCTCCTACGAGCAGTACTTC. The J gene is TRBJ2-7, the V gene TRBV12-3 or TRBV12-4; a possible D gene is TRBD1 (5 bases). Deletions cut 1 base from V and 0 bases from J, with 10 bases between. The CDR3 extends over 15 amino acids.

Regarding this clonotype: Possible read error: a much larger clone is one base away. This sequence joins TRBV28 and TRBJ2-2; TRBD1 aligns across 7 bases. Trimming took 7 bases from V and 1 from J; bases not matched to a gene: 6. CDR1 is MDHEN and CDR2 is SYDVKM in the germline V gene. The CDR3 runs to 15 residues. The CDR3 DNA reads TGTGCCAGCACAGCCGGGACAGTGAACACCGGGGAGCTGTTTTTT. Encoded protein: CASTAGTVNTGELFF.

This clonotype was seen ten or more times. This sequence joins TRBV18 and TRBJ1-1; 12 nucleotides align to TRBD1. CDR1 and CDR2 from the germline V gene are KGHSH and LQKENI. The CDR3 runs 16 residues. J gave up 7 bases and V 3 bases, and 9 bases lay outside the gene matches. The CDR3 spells CASSPRGTGGGSEAFF. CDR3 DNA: TGTGCCAGCTCACCGCGCGGGACAGGGGGCGGGAGTGAAGCTTTCTTT.

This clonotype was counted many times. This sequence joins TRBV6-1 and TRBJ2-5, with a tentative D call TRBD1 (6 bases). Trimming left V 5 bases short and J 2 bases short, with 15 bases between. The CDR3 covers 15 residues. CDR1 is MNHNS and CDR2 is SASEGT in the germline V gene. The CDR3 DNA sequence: TGTGCCAGCAGTCCTCTACAGGGACGGCAAGAGACCCAGTACTTC. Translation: CASSPLQGRQETQYF.

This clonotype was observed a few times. CDR3 nucleotides: TGTGCCAGCTCTAGGGACAGGGTAACCGGGGAGCTGTTTTTT. Amino acids: CASSRDRVTGELFF. The rearrangement links TRBV6-1 to TRBJ2-2; 9 positions match TRBD1. Germline CDR1 reads MNHNS; CDR2 reads SASEGT. The CDR3 loop spans 14 amino acids. Losses at the gene ends were 8 bases for V and 5 bases for J; bases not matched to a gene: 6.

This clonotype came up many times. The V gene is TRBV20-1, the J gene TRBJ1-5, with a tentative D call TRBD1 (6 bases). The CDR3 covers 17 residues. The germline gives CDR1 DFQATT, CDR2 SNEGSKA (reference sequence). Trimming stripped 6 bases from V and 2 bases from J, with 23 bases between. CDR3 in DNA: TGCAGTGCGAGGGGAGGGTTAGGGGGTTTGGGCAATCAGCCCCAGCATTTT. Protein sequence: CSARGGLGGLGNQPQHF.

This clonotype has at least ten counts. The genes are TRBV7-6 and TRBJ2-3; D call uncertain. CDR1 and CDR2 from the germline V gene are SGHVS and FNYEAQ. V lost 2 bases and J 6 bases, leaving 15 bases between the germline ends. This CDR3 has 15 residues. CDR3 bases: TGTGCCAGCAGCTTACTTGCGGTACTCGGGGATACGCAGTATTTT. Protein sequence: CASSLLAVLGDTQYF.

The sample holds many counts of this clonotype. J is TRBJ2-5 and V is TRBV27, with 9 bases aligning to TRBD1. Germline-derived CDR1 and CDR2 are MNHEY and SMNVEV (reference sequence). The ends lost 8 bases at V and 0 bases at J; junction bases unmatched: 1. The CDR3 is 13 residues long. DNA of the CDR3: TGTGCCAGCGGGACAGGGTACCAAGAGACCCAGTACTTC. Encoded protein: CASGTGYQETQYF.

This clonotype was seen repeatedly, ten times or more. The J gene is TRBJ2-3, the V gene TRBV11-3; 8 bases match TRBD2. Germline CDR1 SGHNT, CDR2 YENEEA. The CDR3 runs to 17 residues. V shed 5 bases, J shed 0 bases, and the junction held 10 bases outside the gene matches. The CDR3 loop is CASSPLVTSGSTDTQYF. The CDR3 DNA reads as TGTGCCAGCAGCCCCCTTGTTACTAGCGGTAGCACAGATACGCAGTATTTT. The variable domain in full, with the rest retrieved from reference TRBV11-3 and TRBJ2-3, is EAGVVQSPRYKIIEKKQPVAFWCNPISGHNTLYWYLQNLGQGPELLIRYENEEAVDDSQLPKDRFSAERLKGVDSTLKIQPAELGDSAVYLCASSPLVTSGSTDTQYFGPGTRLTVL.

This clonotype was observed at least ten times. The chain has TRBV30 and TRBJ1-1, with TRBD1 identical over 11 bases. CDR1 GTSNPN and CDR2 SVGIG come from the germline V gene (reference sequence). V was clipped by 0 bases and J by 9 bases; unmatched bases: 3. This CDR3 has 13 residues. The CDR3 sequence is CAWSVGDRGKAFF. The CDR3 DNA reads TGTGCCTGGAGTGTAGGGGACAGGGGGAAAGCTTTCTTT.

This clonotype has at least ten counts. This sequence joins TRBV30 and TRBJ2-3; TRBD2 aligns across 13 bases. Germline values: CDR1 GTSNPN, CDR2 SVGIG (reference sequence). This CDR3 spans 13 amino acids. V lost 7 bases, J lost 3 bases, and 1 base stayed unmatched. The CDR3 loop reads CASTSGRTDTQYF. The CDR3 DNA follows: TGTGCCTCGACTAGCGGGAGGACAGATACGCAGTATTTT.

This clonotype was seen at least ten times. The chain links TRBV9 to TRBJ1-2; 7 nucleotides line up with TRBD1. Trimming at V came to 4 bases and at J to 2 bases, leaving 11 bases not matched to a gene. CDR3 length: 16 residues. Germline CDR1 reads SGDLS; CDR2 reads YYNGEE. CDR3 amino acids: CASSPGGGDANYGYTF. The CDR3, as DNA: TGTGCCAGCAGCCCAGGGGGAGGGGACGCAAACTATGGCTACACCTTC.

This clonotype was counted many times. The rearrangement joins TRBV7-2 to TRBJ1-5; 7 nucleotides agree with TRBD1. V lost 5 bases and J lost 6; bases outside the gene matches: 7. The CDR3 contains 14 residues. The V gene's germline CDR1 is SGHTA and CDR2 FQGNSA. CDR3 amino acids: CASSVRGRGQPQHF. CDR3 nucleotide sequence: TGTGCCAGCAGCGTAAGGGGGCGAGGTCAGCCCCAGCATTTT. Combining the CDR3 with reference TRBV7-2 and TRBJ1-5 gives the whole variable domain GAGVSQSPSNKVTEKGKDVELRCDPISGHTALYWYRQSLGQGLEFLIYFQGNSAPDKSGLPSDRFSAERTGGSVSTLTIQRTQQEDSAVYLCASSVRGRGQPQHFGDGTRLSIL.

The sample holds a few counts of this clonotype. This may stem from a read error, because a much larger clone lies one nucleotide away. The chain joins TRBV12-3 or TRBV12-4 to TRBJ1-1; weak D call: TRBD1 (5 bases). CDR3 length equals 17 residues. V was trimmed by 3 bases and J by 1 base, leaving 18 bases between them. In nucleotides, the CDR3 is TGTGCCAGCAGTTTTGGTAGTGGGGCCAGGGCGAACACTGAAGCTTTCTTT. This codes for CASSFGSGARANTEAFF.

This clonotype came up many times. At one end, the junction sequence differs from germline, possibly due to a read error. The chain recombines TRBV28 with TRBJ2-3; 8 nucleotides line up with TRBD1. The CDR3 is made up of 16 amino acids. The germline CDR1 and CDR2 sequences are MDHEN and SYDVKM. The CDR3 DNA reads TGTGCCAGCGATCAAGATCCGACACATGGGACAGGTACGCAGTATTTT. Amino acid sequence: CASDQDPTHGTGTQYF.

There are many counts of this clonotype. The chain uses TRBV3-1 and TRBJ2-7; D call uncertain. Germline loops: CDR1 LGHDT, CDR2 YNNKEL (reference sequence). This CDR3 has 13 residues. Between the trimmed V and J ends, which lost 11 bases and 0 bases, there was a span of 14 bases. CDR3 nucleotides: TGTGCCTCTAGGCCGACGAGCTCCTACGAGCAGTACTTC. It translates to CASRPTSSYEQYF.

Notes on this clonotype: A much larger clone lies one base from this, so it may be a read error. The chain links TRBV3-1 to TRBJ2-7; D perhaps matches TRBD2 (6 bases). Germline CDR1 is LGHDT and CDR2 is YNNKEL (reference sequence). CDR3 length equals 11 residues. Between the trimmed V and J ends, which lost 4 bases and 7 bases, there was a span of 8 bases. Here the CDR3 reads CASSRREEQYF. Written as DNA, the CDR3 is TGTGCCAGCAGCCGACGGGAGGAGCAGTACTTC.

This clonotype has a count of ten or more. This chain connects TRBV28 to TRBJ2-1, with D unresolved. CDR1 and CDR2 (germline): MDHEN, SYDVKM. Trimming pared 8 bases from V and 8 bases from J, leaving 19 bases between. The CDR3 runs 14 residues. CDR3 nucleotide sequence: TGTGCCAGCCCTCCCCGCGGACGACCGGATGAGCAGTTCTTC. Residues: CASPPRGRPDEQFF.